The present entry profiles one T cell receptor (beta chain) with its context. Amplification of TCR beta CDR3 regions used RNA as the template. When the TCR CDR3 underwent first-round RT-PCR, the HTBI primer set was used. TCRdb re-called the multiplex PCR reads through MiXCR, storing one row per CDR3 protein. The sample consists of around 490,000 distinct CDR3 sequences, 20% of them appearing once. This record comes from a study of T cells in Graves' hyperthyroidism and ophthalmopathy. This CDR3 region has 13 residues. Germline CDR1 SGDLS, CDR2 YYNGEE. V was pared by 3 bases and J by 8 bases, with 11 bases between.

The chain combines TRBV9 with TRBJ1-4; D gene unclear. The sample consisted of blood. This clonotype was sampled from a man aged 35 to 55 with Graves' ophthalmopathy. CDR3 DNA: TGTGCCAGCAGCGGGAGGGCCCAAGAAAAACTGTTTTTT. Its protein product is CASSGRAQEKLFF.